Below, one TCR beta chain is given with its context. The data were taken from a study of long-term antiretroviral therapy in people with HIV. Germline V gives CDR1 SQVTM, CDR2 ANQGSEA. Trimming shortened V by 0 bases and J by 7 bases, and 9 bases separated the two germline ends. CDR3 length: 12 amino acids. Survey level was the resolution at which the v3.0 immunoSEQ assay ran. Data came from immunoSEQ multiplex PCR; TCRdb stores just in-frame clones and leaves some out. The profile shows 25,000 to 30,000 clones, just over 90% of them singletons. Sequences were derived from unsorted PBMCs, sampled 3.1 years after starting antiretroviral therapy. This clonotype was sampled from a man between 18 and 29 years old with HIV. The rearrangement links TRBV29-1 to TRBJ1-1; no firm D call. This CDR3 is CSVEDDGVEAFF. As DNA, the CDR3 is TGCAGCGTTGAAGACGACGGTGTTGAAGCTTTCTTT. The variable domain in full, with the rest retrieved from reference TRBV29-1 and TRBJ1-1, is SAVISQKPSRDICQRGTSLTIQCQVDSQVTMMFWYRQQPGQSLTLIATANQGSEATYESGFVIDKFPISRPNLTFSTLTVSNMSPEDSSIYLCSVEDDGVEAFFGQGTRLTVV.